This TCR beta chain originates from a study of shared clonotypes between healthy human individuals. Study summary: Three plates each covered CD4 naive and memory; CD8 naive two, CD8 memory one.

This clone was seen a few times. As yet, its antigen is unknown. V lost 8 bases to trimming and J lost 5 bases, with 10 bases between them. The germline V gene has CDR1 MDHEN and CDR2 SYDVKM. The CDR3 contains 12 residues. The method was immunoSEQ multiplex PCR; TCRdb's version includes in-frame clones alone and lacks a portion of them. The sample contains 2,500,000 or so clones, approximately 90% of which appear only once. The donors, healthy adults who were HIV-negative, had experienced no recent acute infections or vaccinations. Among the donors, all were Caucasian adults who lived in Nashville, Tennessee. Study conclusions and caveats: Compared with memory subsets, naive subsets generally had larger estimated richness.

The source of this sequence is a man aged 18 to 30 in good health. Some clones in this sample may be carry-over from other donors' samples. Sequencing input: naive CD4+ T cells from PBMCs. The sample's subset: CD45RA+ positively selected. The chain employs TRBV28 and TRBJ1-5; D is undetermined. CDR3 protein: CASVSRYQPQHF. The DNA for the CDR3 is TGTGCCAGCGTAAGTCGGTATCAGCCCCAGCATTTT.